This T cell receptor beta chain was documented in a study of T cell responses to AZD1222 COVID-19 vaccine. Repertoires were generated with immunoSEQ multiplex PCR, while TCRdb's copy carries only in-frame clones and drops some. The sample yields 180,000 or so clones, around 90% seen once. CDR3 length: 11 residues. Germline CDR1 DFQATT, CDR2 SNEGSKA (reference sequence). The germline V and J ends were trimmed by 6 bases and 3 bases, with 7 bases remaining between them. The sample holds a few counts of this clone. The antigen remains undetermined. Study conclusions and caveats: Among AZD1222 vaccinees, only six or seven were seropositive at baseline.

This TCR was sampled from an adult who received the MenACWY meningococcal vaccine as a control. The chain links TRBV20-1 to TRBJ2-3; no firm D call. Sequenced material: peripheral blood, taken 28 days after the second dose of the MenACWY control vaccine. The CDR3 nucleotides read TGCAGTGCCCCGGCAACAGATACGCAGTATTTT. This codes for CSAPATDTQYF.